The rows below give T cell receptor beta chains drawn from one sample of a study of cytotoxic CD8 clonotypes in ibrutinib-treated CLL. Produced via immunoSEQ multiplex PCR; TCRdb's table is partial and in-frame only. The sample has about 140,000 clones; about 80% are singletons. The sample was PBMCs, taken after 24 months of ibrutinib treatment. Every receptor here comes from a human donor with chronic lymphocytic leukemia. CDR3s include the opening cysteine and the closing phenylalanine or tryptophan. D genes are given only for firm matches. Only part of the rows carry a size: once, few, many, or a class if the clone is expanded.

clone_size: NA
d_call: NA
j_call: TRBJ1-2
v_call: TRBV6-6
cdr3_aa: CASSAQEGYTF
cdr3_nt: TGTGCCAGCAGTGCCCAAGAGGGCTACACCTTC

clone_size: NA
d_call: NA
j_call: TRBJ1-2
v_call: TRBV4-3
cdr3_aa: CASSQDRRYGYTF
cdr3_nt: TGCGCCAGCAGCCAGGACAGAAGATATGGCTACACCTTC

clone_size: NA
d_call: NA
j_call: TRBJ1-2
v_call: TRBV6-1
cdr3_aa: CASSNGDTVGYTF
cdr3_nt: TGTGCCAGCAGTAATGGGGACACAGTTGGCTACACCTTC

clone_size: NA
d_call: NA
j_call: TRBJ2-2
v_call: TRBV7-9
cdr3_aa: CASSHTNRANTGELFF
cdr3_nt: TGTGCCAGCAGCCACACAAACAGGGCCAACACCGGGGAGCTGTTTTTT

clone_size: NA
d_call: NA
j_call: TRBJ2-3
v_call: TRBV7-3
cdr3_aa: CASSRDITDTQYF
cdr3_nt: TGTGCCAGCAGCCGGGACATCACAGATACGCAGTATTTT

clone_size: NA
d_call: NA
j_call: TRBJ2-7
v_call: TRBV7-9
cdr3_aa: CASSLLSPRGGGEQYF
cdr3_nt: TGTGCCAGCAGCTTACTTTCGCCCCGGGGCGGAGGCGAGCAGTACTTC

clone_size: NA
d_call: NA
j_call: TRBJ2-5
v_call: TRBV27
cdr3_aa: CASSLGLRGQKYF
cdr3_nt: TGTGCCAGCAGTTTAGGTTTAAGGGGACAAAAGTACTTC

clone_size: NA
d_call: NA
j_call: TRBJ2-2
v_call: TRBV5-1
cdr3_aa: CASSGTGTTGELFF
cdr3_nt: TGCGCCAGCAGCGGAACAGGGACCACCGGGGAGCTGTTTTTT

clone_size: once
d_call: NA
j_call: TRBJ2-1
v_call: TRBV9
cdr3_aa: CASSVDGGSYNEQFF
cdr3_nt: TGTGCCAGCAGCGTAGATGGGGGCTCCTACAATGAGCAGTTCTTC

clone_size: once
d_call: TRBD1
j_call: TRBJ2-7
v_call: TRBV10-3
cdr3_aa: CAITDQGQGYEQYF
cdr3_nt: TGTGCCATCACGGATCAGGGACAGGGCTACGAGCAGTACTTC

clone_size: few
d_call: NA
j_call: TRBJ2-3
v_call: TRBV5-1
cdr3_aa: CASSGGASTDTQYF
cdr3_nt: TGCGCCAGCAGCGGGGGGGCTAGCACAGATACGCAGTATTTT

clone_size: few
d_call: NA
j_call: TRBJ2-7
v_call: TRBV27
cdr3_aa: CATLYEQYF
cdr3_nt: TGTGCCACCCTCTACGAGCAGTACTTC

clone_size: once
d_call: TRBD1
j_call: TRBJ2-3
v_call: TRBV7-3
cdr3_aa: CASSPTGTGTDTQYF
cdr3_nt: TGTGCCAGCAGCCCCACCGGGACAGGCACAGATACGCAGTATTTT

clone_size: NA
d_call: TRBD1
j_call: TRBJ1-5
v_call: TRBV5-8
cdr3_aa: CASKQGGYQPQHF
cdr3_nt: TGTGCCAGTAAACAGGGGGGATATCAGCCCCAGCATTTT

clone_size: NA
d_call: NA
j_call: TRBJ2-1
v_call: TRBV15
cdr3_aa: CATSRDRSGGEQFF
cdr3_nt: TGTGCCACCAGCAGAGATCGATCGGGCGGTGAGCAGTTCTTC

clone_size: NA
d_call: TRBD1
j_call: TRBJ1-2
v_call: TRBV28
cdr3_aa: CASSSPGTGSDYGYTF
cdr3_nt: TGTGCCAGCAGTTCCCCAGGGACAGGGTCGGACTATGGCTACACCTTC

clone_size: NA
d_call: NA
j_call: TRBJ1-2
v_call: TRBV6-5
cdr3_aa: CASSYGGREYYGYTF
cdr3_nt: TGTGCCAGCAGTTACGGCGGGAGAGAATACTATGGCTACACCTTC

clone_size: NA
d_call: NA
j_call: TRBJ1-1
v_call: TRBV7-8
cdr3_aa: CASSLVGDMWNTEAFF
cdr3_nt: TGTGCCAGCAGCTTAGTGGGGGACATGTGGAACACTGAAGCTTTCTTT

clone_size: few
d_call: NA
j_call: TRBJ1-2
v_call: TRBV4-2
cdr3_aa: CASSQDRGAYGYTF
cdr3_nt: TGTGCCAGCAGCCAAGATCGGGGGGCCTATGGCTACACCTTC

clone_size: many
d_call: NA
j_call: TRBJ2-1
v_call: TRBV5-1
cdr3_aa: CASSSTVGSEQFF
cdr3_nt: TGCGCCAGCAGCAGCACAGTGGGCAGTGAGCAGTTCTTC

clone_size: few
d_call: TRBD1
j_call: TRBJ1-1
v_call: TRBV30
cdr3_aa: CAWTGTGTEAFF
cdr3_nt: TGTGCCTGGACCGGGACAGGGACTGAAGCTTTCTTT

clone_size: NA
d_call: NA
j_call: TRBJ1-1
v_call: TRBV4-2
cdr3_aa: CASSPLGRVTEAFF
cdr3_nt: TGTGCCAGCAGCCCTCTGGGCAGGGTCACTGAAGCTTTCTTT

clone_size: NA
d_call: TRBD1
j_call: TRBJ2-7
v_call: TRBV18
cdr3_aa: CASSPGQGQGEQYF
cdr3_nt: TGTGCCAGCTCACCCGGACAGGGCCAGGGCGAGCAGTACTTC

clone_size: NA
d_call: NA
j_call: TRBJ2-3
v_call: TRBV27
cdr3_aa: CASRPPGDTQYF
cdr3_nt: TGTGCCAGCAGACCGCCGGGGGATACGCAGTATTTT

clone_size: NA
d_call: TRBD2
j_call: TRBJ2-7
v_call: TRBV4-2
cdr3_aa: CASSPRGDPGYEQYF
cdr3_nt: TGTGCCAGCAGCCCGCGGGGGGACCCCGGCTACGAGCAGTACTTC

clone_size: NA
d_call: TRBD2
j_call: TRBJ2-7
v_call: TRBV28
cdr3_aa: CASSFPGGYEQYF
cdr3_nt: TGTGCCAGCAGTTTCCCCGGGGGGTACGAGCAGTACTTC

clone_size: NA
d_call: NA
j_call: TRBJ1-5
v_call: TRBV2
cdr3_aa: CASTPADPTQPQHF
cdr3_nt: TGTGCCAGCACCCCCGCGGACCCTACTCAGCCCCAGCATTTT

clone_size: few
d_call: NA
j_call: TRBJ1-1
v_call: TRBV6-5
cdr3_aa: CASSHSGQNTEAFF
cdr3_nt: TGTGCCAGCAGCCACTCGGGACAGAACACTGAAGCTTTCTTT

clone_size: NA
d_call: TRBD2
j_call: TRBJ2-2
v_call: TRBV9
cdr3_aa: CASSPRPGTSGGPNTGELFF
cdr3_nt: TGTGCCAGCAGCCCCCGGCCCGGGACTAGCGGGGGCCCAAACACCGGGGAGCTGTTTTTT

clone_size: NA
d_call: NA
j_call: TRBJ1-1
v_call: TRBV29-1
cdr3_aa: CSVEEKGGAEAFF
cdr3_nt: TGCAGCGTTGAAGAAAAAGGGGGTGCTGAAGCTTTCTTT

clone_size: NA
d_call: TRBD2
j_call: TRBJ2-3
v_call: TRBV7-2
cdr3_aa: CASSLIGGTATDAQYF
cdr3_nt: TGTGCCAGCAGCTTAATCGGGGGGACCGCCACAGATGCGCAGTATTTT

clone_size: NA
d_call: TRBD2
j_call: TRBJ2-1
v_call: TRBV7-6
cdr3_aa: CASTFRVAGSGDEQFF
cdr3_nt: TGTGCCAGCACCTTTCGGGTAGCGGGGAGCGGGGATGAGCAGTTCTTC

clone_size: NA
d_call: TRBD1
j_call: TRBJ1-1
v_call: TRBV2
cdr3_aa: CASTQTGLNTEAFF
cdr3_nt: TGTGCCAGCACCCAGACAGGGCTGAACACTGAAGCTTTCTTT

clone_size: NA
d_call: TRBD2
j_call: TRBJ2-1
v_call: TRBV28
cdr3_aa: CASSLYGRGVEQFF
cdr3_nt: TGTGCCAGCAGTTTATATGGCCGGGGGGTTGAGCAGTTCTTC

clone_size: few
d_call: NA
j_call: TRBJ1-2
v_call: TRBV4-3
cdr3_aa: CASSQDSRALYGYTF
cdr3_nt: TGCGCCAGCAGCCAAGATAGCAGGGCTCTCTATGGCTACACCTTC

clone_size: many
d_call: NA
j_call: TRBJ1-1
v_call: TRBV6-4
cdr3_aa: CAPRTEAFF
cdr3_nt: TGTGCCCCCCGCACTGAAGCTTTCTTT

clone_size: once
d_call: TRBD1
j_call: TRBJ1-1
v_call: TRBV18
cdr3_aa: CASSPRQGANTEAFF
cdr3_nt: TGTGCCAGCTCACCGCGACAGGGTGCGAACACTGAAGCTTTCTTT

clone_size: once
d_call: NA
j_call: TRBJ2-7
v_call: TRBV15
cdr3_aa: CATSRGGLAHEQYF
cdr3_nt: TGTGCCACCTCCAGGGGGGGTTTAGCACACGAGCAGTACTTC

clone_size: NA
d_call: TRBD2
j_call: TRBJ2-6
v_call: TRBV7-3
cdr3_aa: CASSPVAGASSGANVLTF
cdr3_nt: TGTGCCAGCAGCCCCGTAGCGGGTGCCTCCTCTGGGGCCAACGTCCTGACTTTC

clone_size: NA
d_call: TRBD1
j_call: TRBJ2-7
v_call: TRBV18
cdr3_aa: CASSDYGQGVYEQYF
cdr3_nt: TGTGCCAGCTCGGATTACGGACAGGGGGTGTACGAGCAGTACTTC

clone_size: NA
d_call: TRBD1
j_call: TRBJ2-7
v_call: TRBV11-3
cdr3_aa: CASSPGTASYEQYF
cdr3_nt: TGTGCCAGCAGTCCCGGGACAGCCTCCTACGAGCAGTACTTC

clone_size: NA
d_call: TRBD2
j_call: TRBJ2-3
v_call: TRBV11-3
cdr3_aa: CASSLGTSVTDTQYF
cdr3_nt: TGTGCCAGCAGCTTAGGGACTAGCGTCACAGATACGCAGTATTTT

clone_size: NA
d_call: NA
j_call: TRBJ1-1
v_call: TRBV5-1
cdr3_aa: CASSPESWNTEAFF
cdr3_nt: TGCGCCAGCAGCCCCGAATCTTGGAACACTGAAGCTTTCTTT

clone_size: NA
d_call: NA
j_call: TRBJ2-3
v_call: TRBV19
cdr3_aa: CASSIDARAGTQYF
cdr3_nt: TGTGCCAGTAGTATAGATGCGAGGGCGGGTACGCAGTATTTT

clone_size: NA
d_call: TRBD2
j_call: TRBJ2-7
v_call: TRBV9
cdr3_aa: CASSPRGEATGEQYF
cdr3_nt: TGTGCCAGCAGCCCCCGGGGGGAGGCTACTGGGGAGCAGTACTTC

clone_size: NA
d_call: NA
j_call: TRBJ2-7
v_call: TRBV28
cdr3_aa: CASSPQPDSYSSKYF
cdr3_nt: TGTGCCAGCAGCCCCCAGCCAGACAGTTACTCCTCTAAGTACTTC

clone_size: NA
d_call: NA
j_call: TRBJ1-1
v_call: TRBV19
cdr3_aa: CASRLWGGNTEAFF
cdr3_nt: TGTGCCAGTAGACTTTGGGGGGGGAACACTGAAGCTTTCTTT

clone_size: NA
d_call: TRBD1
j_call: TRBJ2-7
v_call: TRBV27
cdr3_aa: CASSTDRGYEQYF
cdr3_nt: TGTGCCAGCAGTACGGACAGGGGCTACGAGCAGTACTTC

clone_size: NA
d_call: TRBD1
j_call: TRBJ1-1
v_call: TRBV28
cdr3_aa: CASGSGGRHTEAFF
cdr3_nt: TGTGCCAGCGGGTCAGGGGGGAGACACACTGAAGCTTTCTTT

clone_size: NA
d_call: TRBD1
j_call: TRBJ1-6
v_call: TRBV19
cdr3_aa: CASRAGGNSPLHF
cdr3_nt: TGTGCCAGTAGGGCAGGGGGCAATTCACCCCTCCACTTT

clone_size: NA
d_call: NA
j_call: TRBJ2-2
v_call: TRBV2
cdr3_aa: CASRVTNTGELFF
cdr3_nt: TGTGCCAGCAGGGTAACGAACACCGGGGAGCTGTTTTTT

clone_size: NA
d_call: TRBD1
j_call: TRBJ1-6
v_call: TRBV25-1
cdr3_aa: CASNPTGYNSPLHF
cdr3_nt: TGTGCCAGCAACCCGACAGGGTATAATTCACCCCTCCACTTT

clone_size: NA
d_call: TRBD1
j_call: TRBJ2-6
v_call: TRBV7-9
cdr3_aa: CASSLSWDRGRSGANVLTF
cdr3_nt: TGTGCCAGCAGCTTATCGTGGGACAGGGGAAGGTCTGGGGCCAACGTCCTGACTTTC